One sample yielded the 15 T cell receptor beta chains listed below, sequenced in a study of identical twins. TCRdb analysed the 5' RACE reads with MiXCR anew, one entry per CDR3 protein. This table has approximately 700,000 distinct CDR3 sequences, 15% to 20% appearing once. The same data also went into a second study, on T cells expressing NK-cell markers.

The sequenced sample consisted of PBMCs. Receptors originate from a woman aged 18 to 35 in good health.

The rearrangement joins TRBV25-1 to TRBJ1-1; D unresolved. V gave up 3 bases and J gave up 0 bases, with 11 bases separating them. The CDR3 has 15 residues. Germline-derived CDR1 and CDR2 are MGHDK and SYGVNS. CDR3 region: CASSDRNTLNTEAFF. In DNA form, the CDR3 reads TGTGCCAGCAGTGACCGGAACACTTTGAACACTGAAGCTTTCTTT.

This clonotype was counted a few times. The chain couples TRBV20-1 to TRBJ2-6; no definite D call. V dropped 0 bases and J dropped 0 bases, with 6 bases sitting between them. The CDR3 loop spans 15 amino acids. Germline CDR1 is DFQATT and CDR2 is SNEGSKA (reference sequence). The DNA of the CDR3 is TGCAGTGCTAGAGATCCGGGCTCTGGGGCCAACGTCCTGACTTTC. Its protein product is CSARDPGSGANVLTF.

The CDR3 reads CATSRSGSFSSYEQYF. The CDR3 nucleotides read TGTGCCACCAGCAGGTCGGGAAGCTTCAGCTCCTACGAGCAGTACTTC. The rearrangement uses TRBV15 and TRBJ2-7; tentatively, D is TRBD2 (5 bases). The CDR3 runs 16 residues. Trimming cost V 3 bases and J 0 bases, with 15 bases left between them. Per the germline V gene, CDR1 is LNHNV and CDR2 is YYDKDF (reference sequence).

The sample holds a few counts of this clonotype. The chain combines TRBV20-1 with TRBJ1-1; 12 nucleotides align to TRBD1. There are 15 residues in the CDR3. With V trimmed by 8 bases and J by 5 bases, 12 bases remained unmatched. Germline loops: CDR1 DFQATT, CDR2 SNEGSKA (reference sequence). The CDR3 nucleotides are TGCAGTTCCGGGACAGGGGGCGCGGGGAGTACTGAAGCTTTCTTT. Translated: CSSGTGGAGSTEAFF.

The chain employs TRBV6-5 and TRBJ2-7; a possible D gene is TRBD2 (5 bases). Looked up from germline, CDR1 is MNHEY and CDR2 is SVGAGI. The CDR3 consists of 14 residues. Trimming removed 4 bases from V and 9 bases from J, with 19 bases in between. CDR3 loop: CASSSTEETRGQYF. The CDR3 DNA is TGTGCCAGCAGTTCGACCGAGGAGACACGGGGGCAGTACTTC.

The chain joins TRBV9 to TRBJ2-3; no clear D. V was clipped by 0 bases and J by 3 bases, with 8 bases between them. Germline V gives CDR1 SGDLS, CDR2 YYNGEE. This CDR3 region has 14 residues. The CDR3 DNA reads as TGTGCCAGCAGCGTAGCCAGATTAACAGATACGCAGTATTTT. Its protein is CASSVARLTDTQYF.

This sequence joins TRBV12-3 or TRBV12-4 and TRBJ2-7; D not resolved. V lost 5 bases and J 4 bases, leaving 15 bases between the germline ends. CDR3 length: 14 amino acids. CDR3 bases: TGTGCCAGCAGTACATCAAGGGCCGAGTACGAGCAGTACTTC. Amino acids: CASSTSRAEYEQYF.

The chain uses TRBV12-3 or TRBV12-4 and TRBJ2-5, with 12 bases matching TRBD2. The CDR3 contains 16 residues. V was pared by 2 bases and J by 4 bases, with 5 bases of the junction left unmatched. CDR3 region: CASSLTSLAGGETQYF. The CDR3 DNA sequence: TGTGCCAGCAGTTTAACGTCACTAGCGGGGGGAGAGACCCAGTACTTC.

Only a few counts were recorded for this clonotype. This chain links TRBV10-3 with TRBJ2-1; 8 bases align to TRBD2. The CDR3 loop spans 16 amino acids. The germline gives CDR1 ENHRY, CDR2 SYGVKD. V trimming: 6 bases; J trimming: 9 bases; junction bases outside the gene matches: 16. The CDR3 nucleotides read TGTGCCATCAGCCAGAAGGGGGGGACTAGTATCGGTGAGCAGTTCTTC. This translates into CAISQKGGTSIGEQFF.

The chain uses TRBV3-1 and TRBJ2-3; 7 nucleotides agree with TRBD2. Germline V lookup: CDR1 LGHDT, CDR2 YNNKEL (reference sequence). The V segment lost 2 bases and the J segment 0 bases; nucleotides outside the gene matches: 2. This CDR3 is built from 15 residues. CDR3 nucleotides: TGTGCCAGCAGCCAAACTAGCGCGAGCACAGATACGCAGTATTTT. This encodes CASSQTSASTDTQYF.

The J gene is TRBJ2-7, the V gene TRBV21-1; TRBD1 is taken as the D call from the table, unchecked against the DNA. TRBV21-1 is a recognized pseudogene. CDR3 size: 14 residues. CDR3 bases: TGTGCCAGCACCTTAGGGGTTCGGGACTACGAGCAGTACTTC. Amino acids: CASTLGVRDYEQYF.

This clonotype was seen only once. Here the CDR3 reads CASVQNLGKIVEKLFF. The CDR3 DNA follows: TGTGCCAGCGTACAGAATCTTGGGAAAATCGTTGAAAAACTGTTTTTT. The chain joins TRBV7-8 to TRBJ1-4; unclear D gene. Germline lookup yields CDR1 SGHVS and CDR2 FQNEAQ. The CDR3 is 16 amino acids. V lost 8 bases and J 7 bases, leaving 23 bases between the germline ends.

This clonotype was seen more than once but under ten times. The CDR3 region has the DNA TGTGCCAGCAGCTTGACCCTAGTTCCCACCGGGGAGCTGTTTTTT. As protein: CASSLTLVPTGELFF. This chain joins TRBV7-2 and TRBJ2-2, with unresolved D. Trimming shortened V by 3 bases and J by 4 bases, and 12 bases separated the two germline ends. This CDR3 has 15 amino acids. The germline CDR1 and CDR2 sequences are SGHTA and FQGNSA.

This clonotype appeared a few times. The gene calls are TRBV4-2 and TRBJ2-1; no clear D gene. The germline V and J ends were trimmed by 0 bases and 0 bases, with 6 bases remaining between them. The CDR3 totals 15 residues. The germline V gene has CDR1 LGHNA and CDR2 YNFKEQ. The CDR3 DNA sequence: TGTGCCAGCAGCCAAGATAGCATCTCCTACAATGAGCAGTTCTTC. This codes for CASSQDSISYNEQFF.

J is TRBJ2-7 and V is TRBV21-1; TRBD1, the D gene given by the table, was not confirmed from the DNA. TRBV21-1 is tagged as a pseudogene. There are 14 residues in the CDR3. CDR3 sequence: CASSKVHRGYEQYF. The CDR3 nucleotides are TGTGCCAGCAGCAAAGTGCACAGGGGCTACGAGCAGTACTTC.